The following is a T cell receptor (beta chain) sequence with its context. The data are from a study of identical twins' blood T cells. The CDR3 is 15 amino acids. Germline values: CDR1 SGHAT, CDR2 FQNNGV. V was clipped by 5 bases and J by 3 bases; unmatched bases: 8. TCRdb re-called the 5' RACE reads with MiXCR, one entry per CDR3 protein. Among fewer than 450,000 distinct CDR3 sequences, roughly 27% were seen once, and the ten largest hold roughly 5.5%. This clonotype originated in a woman aged 18-49 years in good health. Sequencing was carried out using PBMCs. The rearrangement uses TRBV11-2 and TRBJ1-1; 8 bases fit TRBD1. CDR3 bases: TGTGCCAGCAGCAAAAGACAGGGGCCTTACACTGAAGCTTTCTTT. Protein: CASSKRQGPYTEAFF.